This TCR beta chain was sequenced for a study of blood T cell repertoires in COVID-19. Study background: Sites in the United States, Italy and Spain provided acute and convalescent COVID-19 samples.

Assay used: immunoSEQ multiplex PCR; TCRdb lists only in-frame clones, some missing. The data contain around 340,000 clones, about nine tenths of them seen just once; the ten biggest clones take up roughly 3.9%. Germline CDR1 and CDR2: LGHDT and YNNKEL (reference sequence). CDR3 size: 12 residues. The V and J ends lost 2 bases and 10 bases respectively, with 9 bases between them. This receptor was identified in an older woman with COVID-19, enrolled during active disease. Sequencing was carried out using peripheral blood. This chain uses TRBV3-1 (or the pseudogene TRBV3-2) with TRBJ2-1, with a possible D match to TRBD2 (5 bases). The CDR3 reads CASSQTSEEQFF. CDR3 in DNA: TGTGCCAGCAGCCAAACTAGTGAGGAGCAGTTCTTC.